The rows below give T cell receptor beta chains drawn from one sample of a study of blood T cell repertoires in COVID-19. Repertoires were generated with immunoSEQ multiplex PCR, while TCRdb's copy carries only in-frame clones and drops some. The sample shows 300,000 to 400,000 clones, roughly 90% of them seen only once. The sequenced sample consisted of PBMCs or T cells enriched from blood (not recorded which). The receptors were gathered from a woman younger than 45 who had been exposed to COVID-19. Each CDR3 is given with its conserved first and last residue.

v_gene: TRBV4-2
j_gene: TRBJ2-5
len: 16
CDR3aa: CASSQDTPSGGETQYF

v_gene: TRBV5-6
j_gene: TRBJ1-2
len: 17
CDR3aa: CASSWGDGTVYNYGYTF

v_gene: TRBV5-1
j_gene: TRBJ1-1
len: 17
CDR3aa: CASSPLQGANQNTEAFF

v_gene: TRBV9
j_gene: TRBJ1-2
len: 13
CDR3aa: CASTPGLGYGYTF

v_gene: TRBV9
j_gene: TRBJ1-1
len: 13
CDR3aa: CASSATGGPEAFF

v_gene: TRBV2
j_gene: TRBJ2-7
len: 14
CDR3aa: CASRGTKSSYEQYF

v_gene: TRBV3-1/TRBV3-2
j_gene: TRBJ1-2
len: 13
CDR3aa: CASSQVMGWGYTF

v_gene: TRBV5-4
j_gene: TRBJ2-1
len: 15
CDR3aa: CASSRLGGGYNEQFF

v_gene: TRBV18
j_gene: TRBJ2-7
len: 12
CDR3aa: CASSPQGDEQYF

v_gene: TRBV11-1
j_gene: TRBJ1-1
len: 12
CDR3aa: CASTLYSGKAFF

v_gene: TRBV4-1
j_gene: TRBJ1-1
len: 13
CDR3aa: CASAGTGNTEAFF

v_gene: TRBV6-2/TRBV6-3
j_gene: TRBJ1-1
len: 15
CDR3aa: CASSYTPIGLGEAFF

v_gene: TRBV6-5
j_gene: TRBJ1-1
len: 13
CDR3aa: CASSARGGTEAFF

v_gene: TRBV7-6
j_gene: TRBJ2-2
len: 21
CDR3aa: CASSLEPPGTSGGLATGELFF